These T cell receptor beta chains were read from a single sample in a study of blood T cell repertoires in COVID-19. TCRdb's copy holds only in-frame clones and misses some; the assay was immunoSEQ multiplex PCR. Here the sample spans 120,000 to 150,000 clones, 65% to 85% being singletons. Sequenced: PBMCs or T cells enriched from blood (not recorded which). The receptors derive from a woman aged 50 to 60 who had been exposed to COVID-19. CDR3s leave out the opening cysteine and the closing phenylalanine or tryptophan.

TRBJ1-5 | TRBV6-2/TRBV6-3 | ASSYDEHSIPPNH
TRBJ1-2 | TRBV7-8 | ASSLGWASSYT
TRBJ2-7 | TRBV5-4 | ASSLDRGRAFFRNEQY
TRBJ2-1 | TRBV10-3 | AISESGGSGTVYNEQF
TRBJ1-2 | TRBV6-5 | ASRRTGGQGAGYT
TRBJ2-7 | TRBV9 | ASSSGQGRQY
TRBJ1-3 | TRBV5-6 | ASSAGGGGNTIY
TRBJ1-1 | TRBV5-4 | ASSLGGNTEAF
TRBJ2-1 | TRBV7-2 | ASSAPRGQREQF
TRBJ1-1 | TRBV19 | ASGQGTEAF
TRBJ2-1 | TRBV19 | ASSITGSASDEQF
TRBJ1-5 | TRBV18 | ASTISGSNQPQH
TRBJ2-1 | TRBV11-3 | ASSSGQLGNEQF
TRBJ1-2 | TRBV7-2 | ASSPDRDYGYT
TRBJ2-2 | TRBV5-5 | ASSWGTTNTGELF
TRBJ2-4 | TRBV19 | ASSLPGQGINIQY
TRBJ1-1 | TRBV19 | ASSIERSGTEAF
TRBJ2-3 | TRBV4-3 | ASSPSGTHVGTQY
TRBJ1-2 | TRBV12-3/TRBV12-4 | ASSLGGGGGYT
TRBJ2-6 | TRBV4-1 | ASSQQGSSGANVLT
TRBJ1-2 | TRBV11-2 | ASSLAGGSDYGYT
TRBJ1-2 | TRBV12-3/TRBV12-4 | ASSPGGDYGYT
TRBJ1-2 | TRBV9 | ASSVALRQHYGYT
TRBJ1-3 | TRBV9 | ASSTGTGSGNTIY
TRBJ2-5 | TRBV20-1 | KWASPETQY
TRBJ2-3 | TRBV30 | AWSTGGTQY
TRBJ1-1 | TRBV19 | ASSIGRGATPYTEAF
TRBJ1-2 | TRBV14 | ASSQETYT
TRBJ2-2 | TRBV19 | ASSIVPANTGELF
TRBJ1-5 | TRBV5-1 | ASSLAGDSNQPQH
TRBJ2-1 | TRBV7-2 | ASSYPDRPYNEQF
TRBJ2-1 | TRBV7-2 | ASSPTSGNYNEQF
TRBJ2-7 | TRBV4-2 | ASSQDSSGGSYEQY
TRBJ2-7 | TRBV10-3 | AISESFLRGTYEQY
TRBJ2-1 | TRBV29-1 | SVEDLVTGDELYNEQF
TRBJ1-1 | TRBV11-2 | ASSPSRRGNTEAF
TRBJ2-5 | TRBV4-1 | ASSQDRALADETQY
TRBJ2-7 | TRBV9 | ASSARGGAEQQY
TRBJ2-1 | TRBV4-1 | ASSQGGTRVNEQF
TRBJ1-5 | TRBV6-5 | ASSQGKQPQH
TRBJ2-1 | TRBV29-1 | SVEDLGPNEQF
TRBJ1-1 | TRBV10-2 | ASKSLIGMNTEAF
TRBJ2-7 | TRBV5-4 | ASSLGGGGKTYEQY
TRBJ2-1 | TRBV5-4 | ASSSSGTSHYNEQF
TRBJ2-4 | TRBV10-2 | ASREIRAGPFKNIQY
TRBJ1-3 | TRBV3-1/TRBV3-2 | ASSQAAGRNTIY
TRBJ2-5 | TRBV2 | ASSEGGTGQETQY
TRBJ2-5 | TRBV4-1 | ASSRGNLETQY
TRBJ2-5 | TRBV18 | ASSPSGETQY
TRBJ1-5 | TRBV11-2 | ASSLGRGGQLHQPQH
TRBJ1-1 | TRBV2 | ASAGSPNTEAF
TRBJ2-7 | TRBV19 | ASSVSSANYEQY
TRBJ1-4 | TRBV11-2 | ASSSRRGSNEKLF